A single sample gave rise to the 7 T cell receptor beta chains below, sequenced in a study of blood T cell repertoires in COVID-19. Profiled with immunoSEQ multiplex PCR; TCRdb holds only in-frame clones, not every one. The table shows about 270,000 clones, with 80% to 90% occurring only once. The sequenced sample was PBMCs or T cells enriched from blood (not recorded which). Receptors were obtained from a woman aged 25-40 years with acute COVID-19.

The chain links TRBV27 to TRBJ2-7, with 8 bases lining up with TRBD1. The CDR3 is 15 amino acids. Trimming took 2 bases from V and 2 from J; bases not matched to a gene: 5. Germline CDR1 is MNHEY and CDR2 is SMNVEV (reference sequence). CDR3 in amino acids: CASSLGQGSPYEQYF. CDR3 coding DNA: TGTGCCAGCAGTTTAGGACAGGGCAGCCCCTACGAGCAGTACTTC.

V is TRBV5-1 and J is TRBJ2-7; D perhaps matches TRBD2 (5 bases). V was cut by 2 bases and J by 5 bases, with 11 bases left in between. The germline CDR1 and CDR2 sequences are SGHRS and YFSETQ. This CDR3 region has 13 residues. Written as DNA, the CDR3 is TGCGCCAGCAGCTTTGGCCTAGCAGACGAGCAGTACTTC. Encoded protein: CASSFGLADEQYF.

J is TRBJ1-1 and V is TRBV3-1 (or the pseudogene TRBV3-2); 12 bases align to TRBD1. The CDR3 is 17 residues long. V was pared by 4 bases and J by 1 base, with 7 bases of the junction left unmatched. CDR1 and CDR2 (germline): LGHDT, YNNKEL (reference sequence). The DNA of the CDR3 is TGTGCCAGCAGCCCCCCGGGACAGGGGGCTTCGAACACTGAAGCTTTCTTT. This translates into CASSPPGQGASNTEAFF.

The chain recombines TRBV4-1 with TRBJ1-5; TRBD1 matches 7 bases. CDR3 length equals 15 residues. Per germline, CDR1 MGHRA and CDR2 YSYEKL. Losses at the gene ends were 3 bases for V and 3 bases for J; bases not matched to a gene: 5. The CDR3 nucleotides read TGCGCCAGCAGCCAGGCCGACAGGGACAATCAGCCCCAGCATTTT. It yields the protein CASSQADRDNQPQHF.

This sequence joins TRBV27 and TRBJ1-4, with D possibly TRBD1 on 5 matching bases. The CDR3 consists of 17 residues. Trimming cost V 3 bases and J 11 bases, with 25 bases left between them. CDR1 and CDR2 from the germline V gene are MNHEY and SMNVEV (reference sequence). CDR3 coding DNA: TGTGCCAGCAGTTTTTTTCCCCAGGACACCGATATCAGGAAACTGTTTTTT. Protein: CASSFFPQDTDIRKLFF.

The chain joins TRBV28 to TRBJ2-7, with TRBD1 matching over 7 bases. The CDR3 has 15 amino acids. The J segment lost 0 bases and the V segment lost 5 bases, leaving 7 bases of the junction unmatched. Germline assignment: CDR1 MDHEN and CDR2 SYDVKM. Here the CDR3 reads CASSPPGQSSYEQYF. The CDR3 DNA reads TGTGCCAGCAGTCCCCCGGGACAGAGCTCCTACGAGCAGTACTTC.

The rearrangement uses TRBV9 and TRBJ1-1, with 9 bases matching TRBD1. CDR3 length: 13 residues. Per the germline V gene, CDR1 is SGDLS and CDR2 is YYNGEE. J lost 5 bases, V lost 2 bases, and 1 base had no gene match. CDR3 sequence (DNA): TGTGCCAGCAGCGTCGGACAGGGGACTGAAGCTTTCTTT. Its protein is CASSVGQGTEAFF.